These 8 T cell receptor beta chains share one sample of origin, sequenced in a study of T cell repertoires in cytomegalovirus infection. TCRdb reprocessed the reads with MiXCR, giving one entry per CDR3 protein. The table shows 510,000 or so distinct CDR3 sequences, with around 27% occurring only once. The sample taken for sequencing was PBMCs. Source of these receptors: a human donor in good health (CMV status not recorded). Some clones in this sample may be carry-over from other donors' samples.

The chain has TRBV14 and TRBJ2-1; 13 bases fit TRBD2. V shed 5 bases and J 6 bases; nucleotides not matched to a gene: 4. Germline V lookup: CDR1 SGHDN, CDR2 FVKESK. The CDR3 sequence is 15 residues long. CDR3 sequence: CASSGLAGVLNEQFF. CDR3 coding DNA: TGTGCCAGCAGCGGACTAGCGGGAGTCCTCAATGAGCAGTTCTTC.

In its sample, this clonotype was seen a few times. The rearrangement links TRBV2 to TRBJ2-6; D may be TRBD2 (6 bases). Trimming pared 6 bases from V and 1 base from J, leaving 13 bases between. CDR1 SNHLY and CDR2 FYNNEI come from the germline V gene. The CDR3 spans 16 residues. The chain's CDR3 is CASRAWGESGANVLTF. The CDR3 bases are TGTGCCAGCAGGGCTTGGGGGGAGTCTGGGGCCAACGTCCTGACTTTC.

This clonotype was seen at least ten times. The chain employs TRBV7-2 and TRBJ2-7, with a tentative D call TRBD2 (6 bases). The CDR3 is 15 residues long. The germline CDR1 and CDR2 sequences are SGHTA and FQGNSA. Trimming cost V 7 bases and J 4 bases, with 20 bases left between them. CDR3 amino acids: CASTTRRGAIYEQYF. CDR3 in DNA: TGTGCCAGCACTACCCGGAGGGGAGCCATATACGAGCAGTACTTC. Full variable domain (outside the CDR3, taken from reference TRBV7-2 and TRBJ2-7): GAGVSQSPSNKVTEKGKDVELRCDPISGHTALYWYRQSLGQGLEFLIYFQGNSAPDKSGLPSDRFSAERTGGSVSTLTIQRTQQEDSAVYLCASTTRRGAIYEQYFGPGTRLTVT.

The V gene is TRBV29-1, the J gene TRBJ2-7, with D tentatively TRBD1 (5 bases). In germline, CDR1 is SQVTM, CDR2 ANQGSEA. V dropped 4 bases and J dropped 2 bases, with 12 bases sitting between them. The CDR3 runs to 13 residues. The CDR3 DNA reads TGCAGCGTTGCTCCAGGGCACACCTACGAGCAGTACTTC. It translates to CSVAPGHTYEQYF.

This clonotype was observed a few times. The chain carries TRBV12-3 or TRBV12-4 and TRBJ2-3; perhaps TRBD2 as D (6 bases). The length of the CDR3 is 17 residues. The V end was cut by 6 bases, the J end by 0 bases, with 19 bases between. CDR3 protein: CASSTTPPGTSTDTQYF. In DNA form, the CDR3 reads TGTGCCAGCAGCACAACCCCGCCAGGGACTAGCACAGATACGCAGTATTTT.

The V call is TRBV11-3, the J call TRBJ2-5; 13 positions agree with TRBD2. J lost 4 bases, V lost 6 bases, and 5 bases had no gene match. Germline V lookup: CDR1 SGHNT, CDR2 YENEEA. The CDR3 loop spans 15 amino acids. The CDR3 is CASRLAGGIGETQYF. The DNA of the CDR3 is TGTGCCAGCAGACTAGCGGGAGGGATCGGAGAGACCCAGTACTTC.

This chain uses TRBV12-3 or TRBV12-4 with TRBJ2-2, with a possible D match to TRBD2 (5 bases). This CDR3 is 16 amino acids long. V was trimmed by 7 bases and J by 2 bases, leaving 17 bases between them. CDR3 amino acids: CASTSGIASNTGELFF. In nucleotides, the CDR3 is TGTGCCAGCACCTCGGGAATAGCGTCAAACACCGGGGAGCTGTTTTTT.

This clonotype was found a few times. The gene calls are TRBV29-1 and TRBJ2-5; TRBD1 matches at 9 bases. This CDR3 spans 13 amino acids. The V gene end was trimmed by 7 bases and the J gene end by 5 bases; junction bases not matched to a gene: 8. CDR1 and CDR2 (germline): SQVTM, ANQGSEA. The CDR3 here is CSGDRGGRETQYF. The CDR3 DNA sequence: TGCAGCGGCGACAGGGGGGGTAGGGAGACCCAGTACTTC.